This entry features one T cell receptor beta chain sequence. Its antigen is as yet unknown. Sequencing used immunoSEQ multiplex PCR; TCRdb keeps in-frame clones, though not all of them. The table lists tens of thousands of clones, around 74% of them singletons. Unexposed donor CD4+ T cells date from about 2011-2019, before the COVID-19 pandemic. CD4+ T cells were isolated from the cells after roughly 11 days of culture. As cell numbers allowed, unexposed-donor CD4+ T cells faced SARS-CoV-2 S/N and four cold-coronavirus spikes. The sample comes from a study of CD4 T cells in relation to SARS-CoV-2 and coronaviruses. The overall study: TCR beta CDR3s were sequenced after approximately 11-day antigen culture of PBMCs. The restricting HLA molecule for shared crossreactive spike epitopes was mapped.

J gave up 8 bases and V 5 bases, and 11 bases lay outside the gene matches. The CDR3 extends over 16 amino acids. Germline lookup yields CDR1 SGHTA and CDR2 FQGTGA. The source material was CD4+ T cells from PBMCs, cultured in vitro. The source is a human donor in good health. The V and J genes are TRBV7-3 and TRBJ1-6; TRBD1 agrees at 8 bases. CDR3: CASSPNSDREDSPLHF. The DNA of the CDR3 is TGTGCCAGCAGCCCAAACTCGGACAGGGAAGATTCACCCCTCCACTTT.